Each of the 21 T cell receptor beta chains below was sequenced from the same sample in a study of metastatic and nonmetastatic thyroid tumors. Prior to thyroid surgery, none of the patients had received any treatment. With MiXCR, TCRdb reprocessed the PCR reads. The sample lists approximately 7,900 clones; over 25% were seen once. The sample comprised adjacent normal tissue. The receptors come from a male donor with papillary thyroid cancer or a benign thyroid nodule (not recorded which). Some clones in this sample may be carry-over from other donors' samples.

By its share, this clone is medium-sized. The rearrangement uses TRBV6-6 and TRBJ2-1; 8 positions match TRBD2. J was trimmed by 0 bases and V by 6 bases; bases with no gene match: 16. The CDR3 has 19 amino acids. The V gene's germline CDR1 is MNHNY and CDR2 SVGAGI (reference sequence). The CDR3 spells CASSSGRAISASSYNEQFF. As DNA, the CDR3 is TGTGCCAGCAGCTCCGGGAGGGCAATTTCGGCGAGCTCCTACAATGAGCAGTTCTTC.

The chain is built from TRBV5-5 and TRBJ2-3; 12 bases align to TRBD2. V lost 4 bases to trimming and J lost 4 bases; unmatched junction nucleotides: 7. This CDR3 region has 16 residues. Germline assignment: CDR1 SGHKS and CDR2 YYEKEE (reference sequence). The CDR3 reads CASSRTSGRLSDTQYF. DNA of the CDR3: TGTGCCAGCAGCAGAACTAGCGGGAGGTTATCAGATACGCAGTATTTT.

This clone was observed many times. The gene calls are TRBV5-6 and TRBJ2-2, with a weak D call TRBD1 (5 bases). The CDR3 runs to 16 residues. Trimming removed 1 base from V and 1 base from J, with 11 bases in between. Looked up from germline, CDR1 is SGHDT and CDR2 is YYEEEE. CDR3 bases: TGTGCCAGCAGCTTGATGACAGTAAAGAACACCGGGGAGCTGTTTTTT. This sequence encodes CASSLMTVKNTGELFF.

The rearrangement uses TRBV11-2 and TRBJ2-7; 8 nucleotides align to TRBD2. The CDR3 covers 16 residues. Germline V CDR1 and CDR2: SGHAT, FQNNGV. After removal of 1 base from V and 3 bases from J, the junction contained 8 bases not matched to a gene. CDR3 sequence (DNA): TGTGCCAGCAGCTTAGGGGGACTAGAGGTGGTCTACGAGCAGTACTTC. This codes for CASSLGGLEVVYEQYF.

Comment on this clone: A much larger clone differs by one base, so this may be a read error. This chain uses TRBV5-4 with TRBJ2-1; 7 bases are shared with TRBD1. The CDR3 has 15 amino acids. CDR1 and CDR2 from the germline V gene are SGHNT and YYREEE (reference sequence). J gave up 4 bases and V 4 bases, and 8 bases lay outside the gene matches. This chain's CDR3 is CASSVGQRPYNEQFF. The CDR3 nucleotides read TGTGCCAGCAGCGTGGGACAGCGGCCATACAATGAGCAGTTCTTC.

At least ten counts were recorded for this clone. The chain combines TRBV4-1 with TRBJ1-1, with TRBD1 as a possible D gene (5 bases). This CDR3 is built from 15 residues. The germline CDR1 and CDR2 sequences are MGHRA and YSYEKL. Trimming shortened V by 1 base and J by 4 bases, and 13 bases separated the two germline ends. This CDR3 is CASSQAVGPRTEAFF. CDR3 bases: TGCGCCAGCAGCCAAGCTGTGGGGCCCCGCACTGAAGCTTTCTTT.

This clone is medium-sized. The chain combines TRBV20-1 with TRBJ2-5, with 11 bases lining up with TRBD2. V shed 1 base, J shed 4 bases, and the junction held 8 bases outside the gene matches. The CDR3 is made up of 16 amino acids. Germline lookup yields CDR1 DFQATT and CDR2 SNEGSKA (reference sequence). Here the CDR3 reads CSARGLAGGDSETQYF. The DNA for the CDR3 is TGCAGTGCTAGAGGCTTAGCGGGGGGGGATTCAGAGACCCAGTACTTC.

With respect to this clone: It is unclear where the CDR3 begins or ends on the DNA, so no DNA is shown, and the CDR3 is as TCRdb lists it. J is TRBJ1-3 and V is TRBV19. Inclusive of both ends, the CDR3 amounts to 20 amino acids. Germline V gene data show CDR1 as LNHDA and CDR2 as SQIVND (reference sequence). This CDR3 reads CASSIGSYGYTFGSGNTIYF.

This clone appeared a few times. This rearrangement joins TRBV28 to TRBJ1-2; 9 bases line up with TRBD1. Germline loops: CDR1 MDHEN, CDR2 SYDVKM. The CDR3 is 14 amino acids. The V segment lost 4 bases and the J segment 2 bases; nucleotides outside the gene matches: 2. The CDR3 DNA reads as TGTGCCAGCAGTTACGGGACAGGGAACTATGGCTACACCTTC. Encoded protein: CASSYGTGNYGYTF.

The V and J genes are TRBV30 and TRBJ1-3; no clear D gene. This CDR3 comprises 13 residues. Looked up from germline, CDR1 is GTSNPN and CDR2 is SVGIG (reference sequence). V was cut by 4 bases and J by 3 bases, with 10 bases left in between. The CDR3 sequence: CAWTTVIGNTIYF. Written as DNA, the CDR3 is TGTGCCTGGACCACAGTCATTGGAAACACCATATATTTT.

The rearrangement uses TRBV11-2 and TRBJ2-3; TRBD1 might be the D (7 bases). V gave up 1 base and J gave up 3 bases, with 11 bases separating them. Germline CDR1 SGHAT, CDR2 FQNNGV. The CDR3 loop spans 15 amino acids. CDR3 protein: CASSLGAGGTDTQYF. The CDR3 DNA follows: TGTGCCAGCAGCTTAGGGGCAGGGGGGACAGATACGCAGTATTTT.

Here the CDR3 DNA reads TGCAGTGCTAGACAGGGACAGCCGCCGGGGGAGCAGTACTTC. This gives the protein CSARQGQPPGEQYF. The chain employs TRBV20-1 and TRBJ2-7, with TRBD1 identical over 7 bases. Germline CDR1 and CDR2: DFQATT and SNEGSKA (reference sequence). The CDR3 is made up of 14 amino acids. After removal of 2 bases from V and 7 bases from J, the junction contained 11 bases not matched to a gene.

This clone was found a few times. The chain uses TRBV27 and TRBJ1-2; D is unclear. The CDR3 is 13 amino acids. Trimming pared 8 bases from V and 0 bases from J, leaving 10 bases between. CDR1 MNHEY and CDR2 SMNVEV come from the germline V gene (reference sequence). The chain's CDR3 is CASAPHPNYGYTF. CDR3 DNA sequence: TGTGCCAGCGCCCCCCACCCTAACTATGGCTACACCTTC.

This clone is termed medium-sized. The chain couples TRBV9 to TRBJ2-1; 7 bases fit TRBD1. J was trimmed by 3 bases and V by 4 bases; bases with no gene match: 10. This CDR3 comprises 16 residues. Germline V gives CDR1 SGDLS, CDR2 YYNGEE. DNA for the CDR3: TGTGCCAGCAGCCTAATCGCGAGGGGGCACTACAATGAGCAGTTCTTC. Translated: CASSLIARGHYNEQFF. Full variable domain (remainder filled in from reference TRBV9 and TRBJ2-1): DSGVTQTPKHLITATGQRVTLRCSPRSGDLSVYWYQQSLDQGLQFLIQYYNGEERAKGNILERFSAQQFPDLHSELNLSSLELGDSALYFCASSLIARGHYNEQFFGPGTRLTVL.

The rearrangement links TRBV24-1 to TRBJ2-1; 13 bases are shared with TRBD2. The J segment lost 8 bases and the V segment lost 8 bases, leaving 8 bases of the junction unmatched. The CDR3 runs to 15 residues. CDR1 is KGHDR and CDR2 is SFDVKD in the germline V gene. The CDR3 sequence is CATMIQGLAGDEQFF. The CDR3 DNA follows: TGTGCCACCATGATCCAAGGACTAGCGGGGGATGAGCAGTTCTTC.

This clone rates as medium-sized. The CDR3 DNA is TGCAGTGCTACAGCGGGGGGGGCCCACGAGCAGTACTTC. It translates to CSATAGGAHEQYF. The chain carries TRBV20-1 and TRBJ2-7; 10 bases fit TRBD2. The CDR3 is 13 amino acids. Trimming removed 4 bases from V and 5 bases from J; junction bases left unmatched: 5. The germline gives CDR1 DFQATT, CDR2 SNEGSKA (reference sequence).

This clone was observed a handful of times. The chain employs TRBV6-1 and TRBJ1-1, with 7 nucleotides matching TRBD1. Germline lookup yields CDR1 MNHNS and CDR2 SASEGT. V was clipped by 5 bases and J by 0 bases; unmatched bases: 6. This CDR3 contains 15 residues. CDR3: CASSPSGTVNTEAFF. The CDR3 bases are TGTGCCAGCAGTCCCTCCGGGACAGTGAACACTGAAGCTTTCTTT.

The rearrangement links TRBV7-8 to TRBJ2-3; 10 bases are a match to TRBD2. The ends lost 5 bases at V and 5 bases at J; junction bases unmatched: 10. Germline CDR1 is SGHVS and CDR2 is FQNEAQ. The CDR3 covers 16 residues. The CDR3 DNA is TGTGCCAGCAGCCGTGGAGCGGGGGGGGCCAAAGATACGCAGTATTTT. Amino acids: CASSRGAGGAKDTQYF. The full variable domain, its missing parts supplied by reference TRBV7-8 and TRBJ2-3, is GAGVSQSPRYKVAKRGQDVALRCDPISGHVSLFWYQQALGQGPEFLTYFQNEAQLDKSGLPSDRFFAERPEGSVSTLKIQRTQQEDSAVYLCASSRGAGGAKDTQYFGPGTRLTVL.

Sample share makes this clone medium-sized. The chain uses TRBV20-1 and TRBJ1-6; no definite D call. CDR3 size: 14 residues. Trimming cost V 3 bases and J 9 bases, with 15 bases left between them. CDR1 is DFQATT and CDR2 is SNEGSKA in the germline V gene (reference sequence). The CDR3 sequence: CSASLHQEGSPLHF. The DNA of the CDR3 is TGCAGTGCTAGCCTTCACCAGGAGGGTTCACCCCTCCACTTT.

This clone showed up just once. The chain recombines TRBV7-3 with TRBJ1-1, with D unclear. Trimming removed 4 bases from V and 4 bases from J, with 10 bases in between. The length of the CDR3 is 13 residues. CDR1 and CDR2 from the germline V gene are SGHTA and FQGTGA. CDR3 in DNA: TGTGCCAGCAGCTCAACTCCGATCACTGAAGCTTTCTTT. Its translation is CASSSTPITEAFF.

This chain joins TRBV12-3 or TRBV12-4 and TRBJ2-1, with a weak D call TRBD2 (5 bases). V shed 6 bases and J shed 8 bases, with 20 bases lying between them. CDR3 length: 15 residues. CDR3 coding DNA: TGTGCCAGCAGGACGACTATCGTGGTCCTAGATGAGCAGTTCTTC. It is translated as CASRTTIVVLDEQFF.